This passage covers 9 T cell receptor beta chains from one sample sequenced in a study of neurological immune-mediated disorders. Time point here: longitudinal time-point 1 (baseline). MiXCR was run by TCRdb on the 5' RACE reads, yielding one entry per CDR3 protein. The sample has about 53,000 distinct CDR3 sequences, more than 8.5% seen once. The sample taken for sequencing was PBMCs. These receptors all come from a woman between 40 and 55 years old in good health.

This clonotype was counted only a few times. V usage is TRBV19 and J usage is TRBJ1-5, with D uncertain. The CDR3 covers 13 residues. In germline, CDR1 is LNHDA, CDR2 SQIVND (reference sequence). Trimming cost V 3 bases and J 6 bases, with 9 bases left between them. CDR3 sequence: CASSIQMLQPQHF. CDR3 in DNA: TGTGCCAGTAGTATCCAGATGCTTCAGCCCCAGCATTTT.

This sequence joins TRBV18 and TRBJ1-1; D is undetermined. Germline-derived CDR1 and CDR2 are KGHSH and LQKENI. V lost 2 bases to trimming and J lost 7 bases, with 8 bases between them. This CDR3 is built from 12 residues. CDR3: CASSPGRIEAFF. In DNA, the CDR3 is TGTGCCAGCTCACCAGGACGGATTGAAGCTTTCTTT.

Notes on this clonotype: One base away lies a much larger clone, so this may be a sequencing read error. CDR3 nucleotides: TGTGCCAGCAACCAAGACGGGCAGGGGGATGAAAAACTGTTTTTT. This sequence encodes CASNQDGQGDEKLFF. V and J are TRBV4-2 and TRBJ1-4; TRBD1 matches at 7 bases. The CDR3 covers 15 residues. CDR1 LGHNA and CDR2 YNFKEQ come from the germline V gene.

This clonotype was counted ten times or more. In nucleotides, the CDR3 is TGTGCCATCAGTGCTGCTAGCGGGAGGGCCTACGAGCAGTACTTC. Translating gives CAISAASGRAYEQYF. This chain links TRBV10-3 with TRBJ2-7; TRBD2 aligns across 12 bases. Germline trimming cut 4 bases from V and 2 bases from J; bases unmatched to any gene: 3. The CDR3 covers 15 residues. CDR1 is ENHRY and CDR2 is SYGVKD in the germline V gene.

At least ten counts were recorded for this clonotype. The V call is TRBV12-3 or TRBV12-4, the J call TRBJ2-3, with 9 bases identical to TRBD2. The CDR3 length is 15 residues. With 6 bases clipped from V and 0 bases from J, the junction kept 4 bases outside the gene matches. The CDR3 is CASSPSGASTDTQYF. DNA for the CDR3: TGTGCCAGCAGCCCTAGCGGGGCCAGCACAGATACGCAGTATTTT.

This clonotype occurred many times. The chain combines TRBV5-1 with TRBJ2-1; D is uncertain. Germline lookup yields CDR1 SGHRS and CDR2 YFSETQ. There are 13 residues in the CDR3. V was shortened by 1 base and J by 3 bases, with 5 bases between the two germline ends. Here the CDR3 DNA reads TGCGCCAGCAGCTTGAACGGCTACAATGAGCAGTTCTTC. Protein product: CASSLNGYNEQFF.

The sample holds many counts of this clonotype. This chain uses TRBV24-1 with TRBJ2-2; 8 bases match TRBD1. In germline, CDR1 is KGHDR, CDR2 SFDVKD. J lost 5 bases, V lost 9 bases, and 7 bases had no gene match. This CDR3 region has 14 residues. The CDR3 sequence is CATGTGFLTGELFF. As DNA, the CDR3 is TGTGCCACCGGGACAGGCTTCCTTACCGGGGAGCTGTTTTTT.

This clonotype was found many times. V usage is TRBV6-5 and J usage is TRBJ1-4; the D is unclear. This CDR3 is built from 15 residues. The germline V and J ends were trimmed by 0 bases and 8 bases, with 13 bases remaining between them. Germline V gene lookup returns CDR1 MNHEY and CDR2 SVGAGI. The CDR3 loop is CASSYSEDRGEKLFF. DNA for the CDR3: TGTGCCAGCAGTTACTCCGAAGATCGGGGAGAAAAACTGTTTTTT.

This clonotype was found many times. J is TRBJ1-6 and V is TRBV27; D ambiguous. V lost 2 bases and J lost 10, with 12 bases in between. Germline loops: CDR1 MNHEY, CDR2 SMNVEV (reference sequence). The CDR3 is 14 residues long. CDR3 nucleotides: TGTGCCAGCAGTTTACAGGTCCCGGAGTCACCCCTCCACTTT. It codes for CASSLQVPESPLHF.